A selection of T cell receptor beta chains follows, all from one sample in a study of cytomegalovirus exposure and HLA in healthy donors. The method was immunoSEQ multiplex PCR; TCRdb's version includes in-frame clones alone and lacks a portion of them. The sample holds about 200,000 clones. The sample consisted of PBMCs. The source of these receptors is a young man in good health and CMV-seronegative. Each CDR3 is given with its conserved first and last residue. D genes are given only for firm matches.

J,V,D,DNA,CDR3
TRBJ2-7,TRBV29-1,-,TGCAGCGGGGGGGGCAAGAGCTACGAGCAGTACTTC,CSGGGKSYEQYF
TRBJ1-1,TRBV2,TRBD1,TGTGCCAGCAGTGATCAAGGACAGGTTGAAGCTTTCTTT,CASSDQGQVEAFF
TRBJ2-1,TRBV6-5,-,TGTGCCAGCAGTTCCCGCCCCGAGGGAAATGAGCAGTTCTTC,CASSSRPEGNEQFF
TRBJ1-1,TRBV5-4,-,TGTGCCAGCAGCTTGCCCGGGACACGGCGGCTGGGGGCTTTCTTT,CASSLPGTRRLGAFF
TRBJ2-7,TRBV27,-,TGTGCCAGCAGTTTTGGCCACGACTACGAGCAGTACTTC,CASSFGHDYEQYF
TRBJ2-3,TRBV11-3,TRBD2,TGTGCCAGCAGCTTATCCCCGGGGGACTACACAGATACGCAGTATTTT,CASSLSPGDYTDTQYF
TRBJ2-7,TRBV27,-,TGTGCCAGCAGGCGGGCCGCCTACGAGCAGTACTTC,CASRRAAYEQYF
TRBJ2-1,TRBV4-3,-,TGCGCCAGCAGCCAAGATCCATGGGGAGGTGAGCAGTTCTTC,CASSQDPWGGEQFF
TRBJ2-5,TRBV18,-,TGTGCCAGCTCACCACCGTCACAAGAGACCCAGTACTTC,CASSPPSQETQYF
TRBJ2-2,TRBV18,TRBD1,TGTGCCAGCTCATCCGGGACAGGGTACACCGGGGAGCTGTTTTTT,CASSSGTGYTGELFF
TRBJ2-3,TRBV30,-,TGTGCCTGGAGTGTTGAGTGGAGTCGGGCAGATACGCAGTATTTT,CAWSVEWSRADTQYF
TRBJ2-7,TRBV2,-,TGTGCCAGCAGTGAAGACAACTACGAGCAGTACTTC,CASSEDNYEQYF
TRBJ1-4,TRBV19,-,TGTGCCAGTAGTAGAGTCGCAGGGTTAACCGAAAAACTGTTTTTT,CASSRVAGLTEKLFF
TRBJ2-7,TRBV18,TRBD2,TGTGCCAGCTCGACGACTAGCGGTGCTTACGAGCAGTACTTC,CASSTTSGAYEQYF
TRBJ1-5,TRBV6-1,-,TGTGCCAGCAGTGATGGGGGGGCCGGGAATCAGCCCCAGCATTTT,CASSDGGAGNQPQHF
TRBJ2-3,TRBV5-1,TRBD2,TGCGCCAGCAGTGTACTAGCGGGAGGCACAGATACGCAGTATTTT,CASSVLAGGTDTQYF
TRBJ1-3,TRBV11-2,TRBD1,TGTGCCAGCAGCTTTGGCCCCCCACAGGGGGGAAACACCATATATTTT,CASSFGPPQGGNTIYF
TRBJ1-5,TRBV5-6,-,TGTGCCAGCAGCTTGGGGCGGGGAACAGGCAATCAGCCCCAGCATTTT,CASSLGRGTGNQPQHF
TRBJ1-3,TRBV6-5,-,TGTGCCACCCAGTTACAAAGGGAGGGAAACACCATATATTTT,CATQLQREGNTIYF
TRBJ2-4,TRBV4-1,TRBD1,TGCGCCAGCAGCCTTTTAACAGGGGCCCAGGCCAAAAACATTCAGTACTTC,CASSLLTGAQAKNIQYF
TRBJ2-1,TRBV7-2,TRBD1,TGTGCCAGCAGCTTTATGACAGGGGGCACTGAGCAGTTCTTC,CASSFMTGGTEQFF
TRBJ2-7,TRBV6-1,-,TGTGCCAGCAGTGACGTTAGACAGATAAACTACGAGCAGTACTTC,CASSDVRQINYEQYF
TRBJ2-7,TRBV5-1,TRBD1,TGCGCCAGCAGCTTGGCGACAGGGGGTAGCTCCTACGAGCAGTACTTC,CASSLATGGSSYEQYF
TRBJ1-5,TRBV19,TRBD1,TGTGCCAGTAGTACGACAGGGGGCAATCAGCCCCAGCATTTT,CASSTTGGNQPQHF
TRBJ2-7,TRBV5-1,TRBD1,TGCGCCAGCAGCTTAGGGACAGGGTTCGACGAGCAGTACTTC,CASSLGTGFDEQYF
TRBJ1-2,TRBV19,-,TGTGCCAGTAGTTCCCGGATAGAGGGCAGAGGGGGCTACACCTTC,CASSSRIEGRGGYTF
TRBJ2-3,TRBV7-7,-,TGTGCCAGCAGCCGGACTAGCACAGATACGCAGTATTTT,CASSRTSTDTQYF
TRBJ2-7,TRBV7-2,TRBD1,TGTGCCAGCAGCTTAGTCGGGACAGGGGGCCACGAGCAGTACTTC,CASSLVGTGGHEQYF
TRBJ1-5,TRBV12-5,-,TGTGCTAGTGGTTTGGGACCCTTCGACAGCCCCAATCAGCCCCAGCATTTT,CASGLGPFDSPNQPQHF
TRBJ2-5,TRBV28,TRBD2,TGTGCCAGCAGTTTAGGAGCGGGAGGTCAAGAGACCCAGTACTTC,CASSLGAGGQETQYF
TRBJ2-1,TRBV7-2,TRBD2,TGTGCCAGCAGCCAATTTCTAGCGGGACCACTCTACAATGAGCAGTTCTTC,CASSQFLAGPLYNEQFF
TRBJ2-2,TRBV2,TRBD2,TGTGCCAGCAATTTCCGGACTAGCGGGAGGATAGACACCGGGGAGCTGTTTTTT,CASNFRTSGRIDTGELFF
TRBJ2-3,TRBV10-3,TRBD2,TGTGCCGTTGCAAAGCCGGGGGGTAGCACAGATACGCAGTATTTT,CAVAKPGGSTDTQYF
TRBJ1-1,TRBV30,-,TGTGCCTGGAGGGACTTTGACACCAACACTGAAGCTTTCTTT,CAWRDFDTNTEAFF
TRBJ2-5,TRBV7-2,TRBD2,TGTGCCAGCAGCTTAGTCGGCGGGGGGGCCGCGGAGACCCAGTACTTC,CASSLVGGGAAETQYF
TRBJ2-1,TRBV4-3,-,TGCGCCAGCAGCCAAGATGGAACAGGGAAATACAATGAGCAGTTCTTC,CASSQDGTGKYNEQFF
TRBJ1-1,TRBV2,-,TGTGCCAGCAGTGGACAGCTAATGAACACTGAAGCTTTCTTT,CASSGQLMNTEAFF
TRBJ2-6,TRBV2,TRBD1,TGTGCCAGCAACCGGAAAAAGACAGGGAAGTATCAGGGGGCCAACGTCCTGACTTTC,CASNRKKTGKYQGANVLTF
TRBJ2-4,TRBV4-2,-,TGTGCCAGCAGCCAAGGGTCCGACTTAGGGGACATTCAGTACTTC,CASSQGSDLGDIQYF
TRBJ1-1,TRBV19,-,TGTGCCAGTAGCTCCTCCAGATTGAACACTGAAGCTTTCTTT,CASSSSRLNTEAFF
TRBJ2-5,TRBV6-5,TRBD2,TGTGCCAGCAATCAACATAGCGGGGGGGATAGGACCCAGTACTTC,CASNQHSGGDRTQYF
TRBJ2-1,TRBV7-2,TRBD1,TGTGCCAGCAGCTTAGACCGGGACAGTTACTTAACCCAGTTCTTC,CASSLDRDSYLTQFF
TRBJ2-7,TRBV5-3,-,TGTGCCAGAAGCCCCTCTGCGGGTCCCACCTACGAGCAGTACTTC,CARSPSAGPTYEQYF
TRBJ2-5,TRBV5-1,-,TGCGCCAGCATGGGGGGACCGCACTACCAGTACTTC,CASMGGPHYQYF